The 3 T cell receptor beta chains listed next were all sequenced from one sample in a study of PD-1 blockade in classical Hodgkin lymphoma. Data came from immunoSEQ multiplex PCR; TCRdb stores just in-frame clones and leaves some out. This repertoire shows tens of thousands of clones, over 70% found once; its top ten account for about a fifth. The time point here: cycle 4 day 1 (C4D1), after 6 weeks of nivolumab. After autologous stem cell transplantation all patients relapsed, and prior brentuximab vedotin exposure differed between cohorts. Sequenced here: peripheral blood mononuclear cells (PBMCs), sampled before the fourth cycle of nivolumab. The receptors here all came from a human donor with classical Hodgkin lymphoma.

This chain links TRBV4-2 with TRBJ2-3; the D gene could be TRBD1 or TRBD2 (5 bases each). The germline V gene has CDR1 LGHNA and CDR2 YNFKEQ. The CDR3 has 15 residues. The V end was cut by 0 bases, the J end by 0 bases, with 7 bases between. The CDR3 DNA reads TGTGCCAGCAGCCAAGATGGGGGAAGCACAGATACGCAGTATTTT. Its translation is CASSQDGGSTDTQYF.

This clone was seen more than once but under ten times. The V gene is TRBV27, the J gene TRBJ1-1; no clear D gene. Germline V CDR1 and CDR2: MNHEY, SMNVEV (reference sequence). V was shortened by 5 bases and J by 4 bases, with 14 bases between the two germline ends. The CDR3 totals 14 residues. This CDR3 is CASSAWAEGTEAFF. In DNA form, the CDR3 reads TGTGCCAGCAGTGCCTGGGCCGAGGGCACTGAAGCTTTCTTT.

The chain joins TRBV6-6 to TRBJ2-1; TRBD2 is a possible D gene (5 bases). The length of the CDR3 is 11 residues. V was shortened by 7 bases and J by 9 bases, with 10 bases between the two germline ends. In germline, CDR1 is MNHNY, CDR2 SVGAGI (reference sequence). DNA for the CDR3: TGTGCCAGCAAACACGAGGGTGAGCAGTTCTTC. This sequence encodes CASKHEGEQFF.